This TCR beta chain was profiled in a study of cytomegalovirus exposure and HLA in healthy donors. The PCR made use of 60 Vbeta and 13 Jbeta primers. Data came from immunoSEQ multiplex PCR; TCRdb stores just in-frame clones and leaves some out. Its listing shows 200,000 or so clones. This CDR3 has 13 residues. V lost 1 base and J 2 bases, leaving 8 bases between the germline ends. Per germline, CDR1 GTSNPN and CDR2 SVGIG (reference sequence). Material for sequencing was PBMCs. The V call is TRBV30, the J call TRBJ2-5; the D gene is possibly TRBD1 (5 bases). The TCR sequence derives from a boy aged 5-17 years in good health and CMV-seronegative. The CDR3 bases are TGTGCCTGGAGTGGGGGCTATCAAGAGACCCAGTACTTC. The encoded protein is CAWSGGYQETQYF.